This section outlines one T cell receptor beta chain sequence together with its context. As yet, its antigen is unknown. Every immunoSEQ plate was one replicate of a subset's evenly spread DNA. Template for every sorted-subset replicate PCR totaled approximately 0.2 ug DNA, tens of thousands of T cell genomes. Profiled with immunoSEQ multiplex PCR; TCRdb holds only in-frame clones, not every one. The repertoire has 2 million or so clones, roughly 95% of them found once; the top ten carry approximately 1.2%. CD8 cells regarded as naive lacked CD45RO, were positively chosen for CCR7, and omitted terminally differentiated effector memory CD45RA+ cells. The data originate from a study of shared clonotypes between healthy human individuals. Study-level findings and limits: Among a handful of donors, about 5% of naive CD4 clonotypes were found in common. The small donor group covered limited genetic and exposure diversity.

From germline, CDR1 is LNHDA and CDR2 SQIVND (reference sequence). The CDR3 spans 15 residues. V lost 3 bases and J 5 bases, leaving 17 bases between the germline ends. Sequenced sample: naive CD8+ T cells sorted from blood. This chain joins TRBV19 and TRBJ2-7; a weak D match, TRBD2 (6 bases). The sequence came from a man between 18 and 35 years old in good health. The CDR3 is CASSILAPPTHEQYF. The CDR3 DNA sequence: TGTGCCAGTAGTATTCTAGCGCCCCCCACCCACGAGCAGTACTTC.